Below, 15 T cell receptor beta chains from the same sample are listed, as sequenced in a study of blood T cell repertoires in COVID-19. Generated by immunoSEQ multiplex PCR, the TCRdb table keeps only in-frame clones and is missing some. The table includes 60,000 to 70,000 clones, 80% to 95% detected once. The specimen was peripheral blood. The receptors were gathered from a human donor with active COVID-19. The donor label of this sample is uncertain.

V gene TRBV28 combines with J gene TRBJ1-1, with a possible D match to TRBD1 (5 bases). Germline CDR1 and CDR2: MDHEN and SYDVKM. This CDR3 contains 12 residues. V was shortened by 3 bases and J by 10 bases, with 12 bases between the two germline ends. CDR3 region: CASSLPAGRAFF. The CDR3 DNA reads as TGTGCCAGCAGTTTGCCGGCGGGGCGAGCTTTCTTT.

The gene calls are TRBV7-2 and TRBJ1-6, with 7 bases lining up with TRBD1. CDR1 is SGHTA, CDR2 FQGNSA, per germline. The CDR3 is 13 amino acids. The trim removed 7 bases at V and 10 bases at J, leaving 7 bases unmatched. CDR3: CASTDRVRSPLHF. CDR3 sequence (DNA): TGTGCCAGCACCGACAGGGTTAGGTCACCCCTCCACTTT.

The chain couples TRBV9 to TRBJ2-1; D is undetermined. Germline-derived CDR1 and CDR2 are SGDLS and YYNGEE. The V end was cut by 0 bases, the J end by 4 bases, with 11 bases between. This CDR3 has 15 amino acids. CDR3 sequence (DNA): TGTGCCAGCAGCGTAGGGCTATTACTATACAATGAGCAGTTCTTC. This encodes CASSVGLLLYNEQFF.

This chain links TRBV7-9 with TRBJ1-3; TRBD1 agrees at 8 bases. CDR1 and CDR2 (germline): SEHNR, FQNEAQ (reference sequence). J gave up 3 bases and V 2 bases, and 9 bases lay outside the gene matches. The CDR3 contains 17 residues. The CDR3 here is CASSLSQGAEFGNTIYF. CDR3 bases: TGTGCCAGCAGCTTATCTCAGGGGGCAGAGTTTGGAAACACCATATATTTT.

Worth noting for this clone: Other DNA sequences within the sample encode an identical CDR3. CDR3 bases: TGTGCCAGCAGTGGAGGAGGGCCAACAGATACGCAGTATTTT. Translation: CASSGGGPTDTQYF. The chain is built from TRBV25-1 and TRBJ2-3, with D maybe TRBD2 (6 bases). V gave up 4 bases and J gave up 3 bases, with 11 bases separating them. The CDR3 extends over 14 amino acids. CDR1 and CDR2 (germline): MGHDK, SYGVNS. The full variable domain, with the rest looked up from reference TRBV25-1 and TRBJ2-3, is EADIYQTPRYLVIGTGKKITLECSQTMGHDKMYWYQQDPGMELHLIHYSYGVNSTEKGDLSSESTVSRIRTEHFPLTLESARPSHTSQYLCASSGGGPTDTQYFGPGTRLTVL.

V is TRBV20-1 and J is TRBJ1-2; 7 positions match TRBD1. The CDR3 has 14 amino acids. CDR1 and CDR2 (germline): DFQATT, SNEGSKA (reference sequence). The V and J ends lost 3 bases and 0 bases, in that order; junction bases with no gene match: 4. The CDR3 coding sequence is TGCAGTGCTAGTCAGGGGGTTACTAACTATGGCTACACCTTC. Protein product: CSASQGVTNYGYTF.

In this sample, this clone turned up once. This chain joins TRBV9 and TRBJ2-1; 7 bases map to TRBD1. The CDR3 is 14 amino acids. V lost 1 base and J lost 7; bases outside the gene matches: 5. The germline gives CDR1 SGDLS, CDR2 YYNGEE. Written as DNA, the CDR3 is TGTGCCAGCAGCGTAAGACAGGGTTGGAATGAGCAGTTCTTC. Translated: CASSVRQGWNEQFF.

The chain joins TRBV7-9 to TRBJ2-3, with 8 bases matching TRBD2. The CDR3 runs 16 residues. From germline, CDR1 is SEHNR and CDR2 FQNEAQ (reference sequence). J was trimmed by 6 bases and V by 3 bases; bases with no gene match: 11. CDR3 region: CASSFLEAGDSDTQYF. The CDR3 region has the DNA TGTGCCAGCAGCTTTCTCGAAGCGGGAGATTCGGATACGCAGTATTTT.

This chain connects TRBV28 to TRBJ2-7; D is ambiguous. CDR1 and CDR2 from the germline V gene are MDHEN and SYDVKM. There are 13 residues in the CDR3. Deletions cut 3 bases from V and 3 bases from J, with 9 bases between. In nucleotides, the CDR3 is TGTGCCAGCAGTTTCCCCCCCCACTACGAGCAGTACTTC. It translates to CASSFPPHYEQYF.

This clone was seen a single time. The chain employs TRBV28 and TRBJ2-1, with D possibly matching TRBD2 (5 bases). V was clipped by 4 bases and J by 4 bases, with 17 bases between them. Germline-derived CDR1 and CDR2 are MDHEN and SYDVKM. The CDR3 consists of 16 residues. The CDR3 region is CASSSHASNKYNEQFF. The CDR3 nucleotides read TGTGCCAGCAGTTCCCACGCTAGCAACAAGTACAATGAGCAGTTCTTC.

The chain uses TRBV7-3 and TRBJ2-1, with TRBD2 matching 10 bases. The CDR3 covers 19 residues. J lost 5 bases, V lost 3 bases, and 16 bases had no gene match. Germline V lookup: CDR1 SGHTA, CDR2 FQGTGA. CDR3 in amino acids: CASSFEPKLAGRGNNEQFF. CDR3 DNA: TGTGCCAGCAGCTTCGAACCCAAACTAGCGGGACGGGGTAACAATGAGCAGTTCTTC.

The chain uses TRBV7-8 and TRBJ2-7; D gene ambiguous. This CDR3 comprises 16 residues. Germline V gene sequence: CDR1 SGHVS, CDR2 FQNEAQ. Trimming pared 0 bases from V and 0 bases from J, leaving 12 bases between. For the CDR3, the DNA is TGTGCCAGCAGCTTAGCCTCGCCCCGAGGCTCCTACGAGCAGTACTTC. Amino acids: CASSLASPRGSYEQYF.

The V call is TRBV15, the J call TRBJ2-5; maybe TRBD1 (5 bases). V was cut by 0 bases and J by 4 bases, with 12 bases left in between. This CDR3 is built from 15 residues. Germline-derived CDR1 and CDR2 are LNHNV and YYDKDF (reference sequence). CDR3 DNA sequence: TGTGCCACCAGCAGAGATAGGGCAGGGCCAGAGACCCAGTACTTC. Its protein is CATSRDRAGPETQYF.

The chain is built from TRBV19 and TRBJ2-3; 9 bases match TRBD2. V trimming: 3 bases; J trimming: 1 base; junction bases outside the gene matches: 8. The germline CDR1 and CDR2 sequences are LNHDA and SQIVND (reference sequence). This CDR3 has 17 residues. CDR3 DNA: TGTGCCAGTAGTATCCCCTCTCTAGCGGGACGCACAGATACGCAGTATTTT. The encoded protein is CASSIPSLAGRTDTQYF.

The chain uses TRBV6-2 or TRBV6-3 and TRBJ1-5; 7 nucleotides line up with TRBD1. V lost 5 bases, J lost 9 bases, and 4 bases stayed unmatched. Germline CDR1 and CDR2: MNHEY and SVGEGT. This CDR3 comprises 12 residues. The CDR3 DNA follows: TGTGCCAGCAGTGACAGGGTTAGGCCCCAGCATTTT. Its translation: CASSDRVRPQHF.